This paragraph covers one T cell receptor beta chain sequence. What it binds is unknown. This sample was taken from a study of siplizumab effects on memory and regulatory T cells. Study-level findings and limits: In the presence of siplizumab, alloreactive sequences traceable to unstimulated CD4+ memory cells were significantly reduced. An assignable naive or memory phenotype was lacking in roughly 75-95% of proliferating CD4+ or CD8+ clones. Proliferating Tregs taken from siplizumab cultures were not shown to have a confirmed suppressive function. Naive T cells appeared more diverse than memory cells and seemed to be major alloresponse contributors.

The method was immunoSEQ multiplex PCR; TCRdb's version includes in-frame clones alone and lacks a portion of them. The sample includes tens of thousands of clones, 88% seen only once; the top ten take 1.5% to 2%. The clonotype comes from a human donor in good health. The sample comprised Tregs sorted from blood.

CDR3: CARKGRDNSPLHF. CDR3 in DNA: TGTGCCCGGAAAGGGAGGGACAATTCACCCCTCCACTTT. The V gene is TRBV30, the J gene TRBJ1-6; D possibly corresponds to TRBD1 (5 bases). The CDR3 loop spans 13 amino acids. V lost 8 bases to trimming and J lost 7 bases, with 15 bases between them. Per germline, CDR1 GTSNPN and CDR2 SVGIG (reference sequence).